This T cell receptor beta chain stems from a study of beta chain features in type 1 diabetes. General study results and limits: VDJ junctions sequenced from type 1 diabetes patients showed fewer insertions and more deletions. Across patients, naive, central memory and Treg TCRB repertoires exhibited apparently greater similarity than was observed across healthy donors.

CD4+ naive, central memory, regulatory and stem cell-like memory cells were sorted via CD45RO/CCR7/CD25/CD127/CD95/CD27. Germline V CDR1 and CDR2: KGHSH, LQKENI. The CDR3 sequence is 15 residues long. Trimming removed 3 bases from V and 0 bases from J, with 11 bases in between. Comments on this clone: Antigen specificity is unknown.

The entirety of the isolated RNA underwent reverse transcription, so expressed TCRB transcripts were sequenced. Clones were read by immunoSEQ multiplex PCR, and TCRdb kept only the in-frame ones, dropping some. The sample has about 230,000 clones, around 9.6% seen once. The J gene is TRBJ1-2, the V gene TRBV18; tentative D call: TRBD1 (5 bases). The clonotype comes from a young woman in good health. Sequenced material: naive CD4+ T cells from blood. The CDR3 spells CASSPPARANYGYTF. The CDR3 DNA sequence: TGTGCCAGCTCACCTCCGGCCAGGGCTAACTATGGCTACACCTTC.